The T cell receptor (beta chain) described here comes from a study of shared clonotypes between healthy human individuals (TCRdb year 2020). Describing the broader study: A couple of women and three men aged 18 to 49 years were included in the cohort. Per donor, three plates each were used for CD4 naive and CD4 memory, two for CD8 naive, and one for CD8 memory. To estimate repertoire size and how much clonotype sharing occurs between individuals, the study deeply sequenced the blood TCR repertoires of roughly 5 healthy adults. To increase sequencing depth and limit assay-specific biases, different laboratories used diverse techniques to prepare libraries and sequence TCR repertoires. Per donor, leukapheresis produced somewhere between about 0.94 and 9 billion PBMCs. Overall study outcomes, separate from this receptor: Sampling was restricted to blood, and TCR repertoires in tissue are likely to differ from TCR repertoires in blood. Larger estimated clonotype richness was generally found for naive subsets than for memory subsets. Approximately 5% of naive CD4, 3.5% of naive CD8, 2.3% of memory CD4, and 0.4% of memory CD8 clonotypes were shared across four donors. Incomplete sequencing was indicated by rarefaction of sorted-subset datasets, despite the large sequencing depth. Based on pairwise subsampling, the degree of clonotype sharing among donors was expected to be affected by sequencing depth. Compared with non-shared clonotypes, the clonotypes found in all four sorted-subset donors had higher generation probabilities. The small number of donors limited the genetic and exposure-history diversity represented.

Donors were healthy HIV-negative adults with no recently reported acute infections or vaccinations. Every donor was a Caucasian adult residing in Nashville, Tennessee, USA. CD4+ T cells were enriched by magnetic negative selection, after which naive cells were positively selected on CD45RA and the negative fraction was taken as the memory subset. Blood was obtained by leukapheresis, after which PBMCs were separated by Ficoll-Histopaque density gradient centrifugation and cryopreserved in liquid nitrogen vapor phase. Analytical flow cytometry was used to check the purity and quantity of each magnetically sorted T cell population. Genomic DNA was isolated from every sorted fraction and measured by UV absorbance on a Nanodrop 2000c. Using the deep immunoSEQ assay, multiplex PCR amplified TCR CDR3 regions from genomic DNA. Extracted genomic DNA from each cell subset was spread evenly across all wells of several immunoSEQ 96-well plates, with each plate serving as a replicate. For sorted subsets, approximately 210 ng of genomic DNA, equivalent to 25,000 to 35,000 T cell genomes, went into each replicate PCR. The purified libraries were quantified using a Qubit 3.0 fluorometer, sized with a Bioanalyzer 2100, and then quantified again using the KAPA Library Quantification kit. Every immunoSEQ 96-well plate was sequenced on a separate single-read 150-cycle Illumina NextSeq 550 flow cell. Per the authors' processing: Because the immunoSEQ output included only junctional sequences and no quality scores, the filtering could not be the same as the filtering used for full-length reads. Sequences were annotated with PyIR, a Python wrapper for IgBLAST v1.9, using IMGT germline references to assign V/J genes and CDR3. Reads were filtered out if the reads had weak V/J assignments (E-value above 1e-6), no CDR3, stop codons, out-of-frame junctions, or ambiguous translated residues. V3J clonotypes were defined by identical inferred V gene, J gene, and CDR3 amino acid sequence. The percentage overlap between two repertoires was calculated by dividing the number of shared unique clonotypes by the size of the smaller repertoire. Three approaches were used to assess repertoire richness: RTK rarefaction, the Chao1 estimator, and Recon v2.1 estimates of unobserved clonotypes. OLGA was used to compute generation probabilities for all TCRbeta clonotypes that the gDNA method yielded from a few donors. Imported from immuneACCESS, the table was reduced by TCRdb to in-frame sequences with V and J called. These copies leave out some clones; in studies compared against another copy, an unresolved V gene accounts for under half, and the cause of the remainder is not known. The V and J calls and clone size come from that table; D and trimming were worked out from the DNA. The sample table contains about 2.4 million clones; only one count was recorded for 90% to 95% of them. The ten largest clonotypes hold 0.35% to 0.45% of the sample.

At the junction V is shortened by 3 bases and J by 3 bases, with 8 bases in between. From the germline V gene, CDR1 is MNHNS and CDR2 is SASEGT. Including cysteine and phenylalanine, the CDR3 has 14 amino acids. Left in the record is the CDR3 DNA by itself, 42 bases read in frame from the first base. As for this clone: Its antigen is not yet known. Per-nucleotide qualities are absent, and no much larger clonotype sits a single base away.

Sequencing was performed on naive CD4+ T cells from PBMCs. In the paper's terms, the cell subset or site label means: CD45RA+ positively selected. This TCR was recovered from a man aged 18-30 years in good health. Some clones in this sample may be carry-over from other donors' samples. The rearrangement joined TRBV6-1 to TRBJ1-4, with the D gene uncertain. The CDR3 region: CASSDRGANEKLFF. The DNA sequence is as follows: TGTGCCAGCAGTGATCGGGGAGCTAATGAAAAACTGTTTTTT.